This T cell receptor (beta chain) was recovered during a study of radiation and T cells in renal cell carcinoma. About the study: Nephrectomy followed 15 Gy stereotactic body radiation by 4 weeks.

Time point specified: blood 2 weeks post-SBRT. The treatment here: 15 Gy SBRT to primary tumor, nephrectomy 4 weeks later. After SBRT, blood was collected at 2 and 4 weeks, plus baseline. This renal cell carcinoma was of the clear cell type. The protocol was immunoSEQ multiplex PCR, while the TCRdb copy is restricted to in-frame clones and leaves out a portion. Of roughly 75,000 clones in the sample, roughly 82% are singletons; the top ten hold under 6.5%. V lost 3 bases and J lost 3, with 10 bases in between. The CDR3 spans 14 residues. Germline-derived CDR1 and CDR2 are SGHRS and YFSETQ. Turning to this clone: The antigen is undetermined.

Study findings and constraints: From baseline, blood top tumor clonotypes peaked at 2 weeks post-radiation.

This receptor was taken from a man aged 55-75 years with renal cell carcinoma. V and J are TRBV5-1 and TRBJ2-1, with D perhaps being TRBD1 or TRBD2 (5 bases each). The specimen was blood, collected from a patient whose treatment included radiotherapy and nephrectomy. The CDR3 loop is CASSSRDLYNEQFF. The CDR3 coding sequence is TGCGCCAGCAGCTCCAGGGACCTCTACAATGAGCAGTTCTTC.